The next 13 T cell receptor beta chains were all read from a single sample in a study of T cells after yellow fever vaccination. TCRdb re-called the 5' RACE reads with MiXCR, one entry per CDR3 protein. The sample lists about 340,000 distinct CDR3 sequences; around an eighth were seen once. The input for sequencing was CD4+ T cells sorted from PBMCs, taken 15 days after the yellow fever booster vaccination. The receptors were sampled from a man between 18 and 35 years old who received the YFV17D yellow fever vaccine.

V and J are TRBV3-1 and TRBJ2-3, with 9 nucleotides matching TRBD2. This CDR3 region has 17 residues. Germline V gives CDR1 LGHDT, CDR2 YNNKEL (reference sequence). Trimming cost V 0 bases and J 2 bases; bases outside gene matches: 6. CDR3 sequence reads: CASSQEPGTSLTDTQYF. The CDR3 bases are TGTGCCAGCAGCCAAGAGCCAGGGACTAGCCTCACAGATACGCAGTATTTT.

The V call is TRBV4-1, the J call TRBJ1-2, with TRBD1 as a possible D gene (6 bases). The CDR3 is 14 residues long. Germline lookup yields CDR1 MGHRA and CDR2 YSYEKL. V was clipped by 0 bases and J by 6 bases, with 11 bases between them. DNA for the CDR3: TGCGCCAGCAGCCAAGATGGGGGGCTGGATGGCTACACCTTC. Translated: CASSQDGGLDGYTF.

This clonotype was seen only once. This chain uses TRBV5-1 with TRBJ2-3; D is possibly TRBD2 (5 bases). V shed 3 bases and J shed 0 bases, with 14 bases lying between them. The CDR3 is 16 amino acids. In germline, CDR1 is SGHRS, CDR2 YFSETQ. CDR3 DNA sequence: TGCGCCAGCAGCTCGGGGTCCTCCTCAAGCACAGATACGCAGTATTTT. Translated, it gives CASSSGSSSSTDTQYF.

This clonotype was observed many times. The V gene is TRBV12-3 or TRBV12-4, the J gene TRBJ1-1, with D perhaps matching TRBD1 (5 bases). The CDR3 is 14 amino acids. Trimming removed 1 base at V and 1 base at J, with 7 bases between. CDR3 sequence (DNA): TGTGCCAGCAGTTTAGACCAGGGGAACACTGAAGCTTTCTTT. Translated, it gives CASSLDQGNTEAFF.

The chain uses TRBV6-2 or TRBV6-3 and TRBJ1-1; D is unresolved. The CDR3 runs to 14 residues. Deletions cut 2 bases from V and 6 bases from J, with 13 bases between. From germline, CDR1 is MNHEY and CDR2 SVGEGT. The CDR3 region is CASSYPPLRSEAFF. CDR3 DNA: TGTGCCAGCAGTTACCCTCCTCTGAGATCTGAAGCTTTCTTT.

This clonotype was found a few times. The V call is TRBV18, the J call TRBJ1-2; 7 bases fit TRBD1. Germline V gene data show CDR1 as KGHSH and CDR2 as LQKENI. This CDR3 region has 13 residues. Trimming at V came to 3 bases and at J to 5 bases, leaving 3 bases not matched to a gene. CDR3 sequence reads: CASSPGQEYGYTF. The DNA for the CDR3 is TGTGCCAGCTCACCCGGACAGGAGTATGGCTACACCTTC.

The J gene is TRBJ2-1, the V gene TRBV6-2 or TRBV6-3; TRBD2 is a possible D gene (6 bases). The CDR3 extends over 16 amino acids. The V end lost 6 bases, the J end lost 4 bases, and 19 bases lay between the germline ends. Germline CDR1 is MNHEY and CDR2 is SVGEGT. The CDR3 bases are TGTGCCAGCAGGGCGGAGGGTACCGGGAGATACAATGAGCAGTTCTTC. This translates into CASRAEGTGRYNEQFF.

V gene TRBV30 combines with J gene TRBJ1-2, with D possibly TRBD1 on 6 matching bases. The CDR3 extends over 12 amino acids. In germline, CDR1 is GTSNPN, CDR2 SVGIG (reference sequence). V was clipped by 1 base and J by 7 bases, with 10 bases between them. CDR3 nucleotide sequence: TGTGCCTGGAGTGGAACAGGGTTTGGCTACACCTTC. Protein sequence: CAWSGTGFGYTF.

The J gene is TRBJ2-3, the V gene TRBV6-6, with a possible D match to TRBD2 (5 bases). Germline V gene data show CDR1 as MNHNY and CDR2 as SVGAGI (reference sequence). The CDR3 length is 15 residues. V was shortened by 5 bases and J by 3 bases, with 15 bases between the two germline ends. The CDR3 reads CASSTMRRATDTQYF. The CDR3 DNA reads TGTGCCAGCAGTACCATGAGGCGGGCGACAGATACGCAGTATTTT.

This clonotype showed up just a few times. V and J are TRBV2 and TRBJ1-1; D is unresolved. Trimming took 3 bases from V and 1 from J, leaving 9 bases between them. Germline CDR1 reads SNHLY; CDR2 reads FYNNEI. The CDR3 runs to 14 residues. The CDR3 region is CASSEVVGNTEAFF. CDR3 sequence (DNA): TGTGCCAGCAGTGAGGTGGTAGGGAACACTGAAGCTTTCTTT. The full variable domain, its missing parts supplied by reference TRBV2 and TRBJ1-1, is EPEVTQTPSHQVTQMGQEVILRCVPISNHLYFYWYRQILGQKVEFLVSFYNNEISEKSEIFDDQFSVERPDGSNFTLKIRSTKLEDSAMYFCASSEVVGNTEAFFGQGTRLTVV.

The V gene is TRBV5-1, the J gene TRBJ2-5; the D gene is possibly TRBD2 (5 bases). This CDR3 spans 14 amino acids. Per the germline V gene, CDR1 is SGHRS and CDR2 is YFSETQ. V was cut by 4 bases and J by 3 bases, with 13 bases left in between. As DNA, the CDR3 is TGCGCCAGCAGCGTCGAGGGTCGGAAAGAGACCCAGTACTTC. Its translation is CASSVEGRKETQYF.

This clonotype has just a few counts. V is TRBV5-1 and J is TRBJ2-5, with TRBD1 identical over 8 bases. Losses at the gene ends were 4 bases for V and 4 bases for J; bases not matched to a gene: 6. The V gene's germline CDR1 is SGHRS and CDR2 YFSETQ. CDR3 length: 14 residues. CDR3 DNA sequence: TGCGCCAGCAGCGTACAGGGGGAAGGAGAGACCCAGTACTTC. This gives the protein CASSVQGEGETQYF.

This clonotype was observed many times. V and J are TRBV5-4 and TRBJ2-3; D may be TRBD1 or TRBD2 (7 bases each). The CDR3 has 16 residues. The V and J ends lost 3 bases and 0 bases respectively, with 14 bases between them. Germline lookup yields CDR1 SGHNT and CDR2 YYREEE (reference sequence). The CDR3 protein is CASSSGGQTSTDTQYF. The CDR3 DNA reads TGTGCCAGCAGCTCGGGGGGACAGACTAGCACAGATACGCAGTATTTT.